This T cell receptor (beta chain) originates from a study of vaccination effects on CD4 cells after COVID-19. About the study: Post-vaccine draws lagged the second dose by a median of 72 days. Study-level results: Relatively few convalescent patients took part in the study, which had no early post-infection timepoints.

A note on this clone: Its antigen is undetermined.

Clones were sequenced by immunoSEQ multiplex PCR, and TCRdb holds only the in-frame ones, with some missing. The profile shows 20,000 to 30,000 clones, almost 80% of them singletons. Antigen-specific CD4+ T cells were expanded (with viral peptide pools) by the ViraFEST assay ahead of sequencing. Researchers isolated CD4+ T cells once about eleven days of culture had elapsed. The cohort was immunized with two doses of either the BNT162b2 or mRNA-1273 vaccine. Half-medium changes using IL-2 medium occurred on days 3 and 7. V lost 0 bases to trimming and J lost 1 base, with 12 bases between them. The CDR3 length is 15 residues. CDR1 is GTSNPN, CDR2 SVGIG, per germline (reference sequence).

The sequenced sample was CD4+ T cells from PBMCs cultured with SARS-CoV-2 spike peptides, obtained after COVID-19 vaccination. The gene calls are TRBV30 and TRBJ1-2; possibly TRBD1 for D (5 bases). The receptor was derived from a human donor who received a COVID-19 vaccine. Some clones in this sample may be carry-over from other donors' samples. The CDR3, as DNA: TGTGCCTGGAGTGTTTCTTACAGGTTTAACTATGGCTACACCTTC. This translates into CAWSVSYRFNYGYTF.